The present TCR beta chain was sequenced within a study of T cell repertoires in cytomegalovirus infection. Study at large: Public TCR beta signatures were indicative of both CMV infection and a matching HLA type.

Per germline, CDR1 MNHEY and CDR2 SVGEGT. The CDR3 consists of 14 residues. The trim removed 6 bases at V and 5 bases at J, leaving 8 bases unmatched. TCRdb re-called the reads with MiXCR, one entry per CDR3 protein. This sample has 300,000 to 450,000 distinct CDR3 sequences; roughly 18% occur once, and the top ten carry 7.5% to 9%. This clonotype was counted a few times. The antigen remains undetermined. Study-wide results and limits: HLA-C-restricted, CMV-specific TCR beta clonotypes were dominant ex vivo. Identification of carriers of CMV plus the relevant HLA was performed using cumulative public TCR beta family frequency.

The J gene is TRBJ1-1, the V gene TRBV6-2 or TRBV6-3; 8 bases are shared with TRBD1. This sequence originates from a human donor in good health (CMV status not recorded). Some clones in this sample may be carry-over from other donors' samples. The specimen sequenced was PBMCs. CDR3 sequence reads: CASRTDRVRTEAFF. Here the CDR3 DNA reads TGTGCCAGCAGGACGGACAGGGTAAGGACTGAAGCTTTCTTT.